This paragraph covers one T cell receptor (beta chain) sequence. Its antigen is undetermined. From germline, CDR1 is MNHEY and CDR2 SMNVEV (reference sequence). With 2 bases removed from V and 3 bases from J, the gap between germline ends came to 9 bases. This CDR3 spans 14 amino acids. This sample is drawn from a study of PD-1 blockade in mismatch repair-deficient tumors. Background on the study: Patients had roughly twelve mismatch repair-deficient cancer types, all previously treated and progressing.

Produced via immunoSEQ multiplex PCR; TCRdb's table is partial and in-frame only. The profile covers about 34,000 clones, with over 80% appearing a single time and about 3.2% taken by the ten largest. Findings of the study overall: Tumor-resident clones, often undetectable pretreatment in blood, expanded then contracted after pembrolizumab.

The sequences come from PBMCs, collected 6 to 7 weeks after starting pembrolizumab. This chain links TRBV27 with TRBJ2-3; D might be TRBD2 (6 bases). The receptor was isolated from an adult with mismatch repair-deficient cancer. CDR3 loop: CASSLIGSTDTQYF. The CDR3 DNA sequence: TGTGCCAGCAGTTTAATCGGGAGTACAGATACGCAGTATTTT.